Each of the 2 T cell receptor beta chains below was sequenced from the same sample in a study of blood T cell repertoires in COVID-19. Generated by immunoSEQ multiplex PCR, the TCRdb table keeps only in-frame clones and is missing some. Among a few hundred thousand clones, approximately 81% were seen once, and the ten largest hold more than 6.5%. The material sequenced was PBMCs or T cells enriched from blood (not recorded which). The receptors stem from a woman aged 45 to 65 who had been exposed to COVID-19.

J is TRBJ1-2 and V is TRBV6-5; 10 nucleotides agree with TRBD1. The CDR3 has 14 amino acids. V lost 2 bases and J lost 7; bases outside the gene matches: 4. Per germline, CDR1 MNHEY and CDR2 SVGAGI. CDR3 coding DNA: TGTGCCAGCAGTTACAGGGACAGGGGTTCTGGCTACACCTTC. This encodes CASSYRDRGSGYTF.

The rearrangement links TRBV5-4 to TRBJ2-7; D is uncertain. This CDR3 is built from 14 residues. V was shortened by 0 bases and J by 0 bases, with 7 bases between the two germline ends. Looked up from germline, CDR1 is SGHNT and CDR2 is YYREEE (reference sequence). DNA for the CDR3: TGTGCCAGCAGCTTGGACGGTGGCTCCTACGAGCAGTACTTC. Its translation is CASSLDGGSYEQYF.